The subject of this entry is one TCR beta chain. The CDR3 consists of 19 residues. V was pared by 2 bases and J by 1 base, with 22 bases between. Germline loops: CDR1 SEHNR, CDR2 FQNEAQ (reference sequence). Produced via immunoSEQ multiplex PCR; TCRdb's table is partial and in-frame only. This repertoire shows just over 250,000 clones, roughly 90% found once; its top ten account for roughly 4%. These data are taken from a study of blood T cell repertoires in COVID-19. This TCR was sampled from a man in his 60s who had recovered from COVID-19. V is TRBV7-9 and J is TRBJ2-3; weak D call: TRBD2 (6 bases). The sample taken for sequencing was peripheral blood. The CDR3 coding sequence is TGTGCCAGCAGCTTAAGGGCGAGCGGGCCTATATTGGGCACAGATACGCAGTATTTT. The encoded protein is CASSLRASGPILGTDTQYF.